This TCR beta chain was recovered during a study of regulatory T cells in long-lasting Graves disease. This clonotype was observed at least ten times. CDR3 regions were amplified by Arm-PCR using iRepertoire HTBI primers to build TCR beta libraries. Methods used by the authors: In the combined samples, under 80 TRBV and 14 to 15 TRBJ segments were identified. TCRdb independently ran MiXCR on the multiplex PCR reads; one entry per CDR3 protein. The V and J calls here are based on TCRdb, not the publication. The data contain about 300,000 distinct CDR3 sequences, around 23% of them seen just once; the ten biggest clones take up roughly three fifths. This CDR3 comprises 14 residues. V lost 1 base and J 3 bases, leaving 10 bases between the germline ends. The germline V gene encodes CDR1 MNHEY and CDR2 SVGAGI. Time point indicated: persistent/refractory GD, antithyroid drugs over 5 years with positive TRAb. PBMCs were the source of the RNA used for TCR sequencing.

The sequences come from peripheral blood mononuclear cells (PBMCs), collected when the disease was refractory, from a patient treated with antithyroid drugs. The source of this sequence is a female donor with Graves disease. V and J are TRBV6-5 and TRBJ2-7; D could derive from TRBD1 or TRBD2 (6 bases each). The CDR3 spells CASSYLGGGYEQYF. The DNA for the CDR3 is TGTGCCAGCAGTTACTTAGGGGGAGGCTACGAGCAGTACTTC.